Listed below are T cell receptor beta chains from one sample, sequenced in a study of molecular identifiers for immune sequencing clone quantification. TCRdb processed the PCR reads anew with MiXCR; each CDR3 protein has one entry. The sample comprises some 320,000 distinct CDR3 sequences, about a fifth of which are singletons, and 0.81% rests with the top ten. Sequencing was done on a sample of naive CD8+ T cells from blood, with Jurkat cell RNA spiked in. These receptors came from a human donor in good health. Some libraries in this study had Jurkat cell RNA spiked in. Both conserved end residues are part of each CDR3. D genes are given only for firm matches. A clone size is listed for some rows: how often the clone was seen (once, few, many), or a class if it is expanded.

CDR3aa	CDR3nt	abundance	j_gene	v_gene	d_gene
CASSLALAGGAYEQYF	TGTGCCAGCAGTTTGGCGCTAGCGGGAGGGGCCTACGAGCAGTACTTC	many	TRBJ2-7	TRBV27	TRBD2
CASSDLTGRIPLHF	TGTGCCAGTAGTGACCTGACAGGTCGAATACCCCTCCACTTT	many	TRBJ1-6	TRBV19	-
CASTESLIGVGTDTQYF	TGTGCCAGCACGGAAAGTTTAATTGGGGTTGGAACAGATACGCAGTATTTT	many	TRBJ2-3	TRBV7-9	-
CASSLAGAIDAQYF	TGTGCCAGCAGCTTGGCAGGGGCGATAGATGCGCAGTATTTT	once	TRBJ2-3	TRBV5-5	-
CASSPRPGVNEQFF	TGCGCCAGCAGCCCCCGGCCAGGGGTCAATGAGCAGTTCTTC	-	TRBJ2-1	TRBV4-1	-
CASEYSGGAYNEQFF	TGTGCCAGCGAATATAGCGGGGGGGCCTACAATGAGCAGTTCTTC	few	TRBJ2-1	TRBV6-2/TRBV6-3	TRBD2
CSASMGALEQYF	TGCAGTGCTAGTATGGGGGCGCTTGAGCAGTACTTC	few	TRBJ2-7	TRBV20-1	-
CASTRDRITDTQYF	TGTGCCAGCACTAGGGACAGGATTACCGATACGCAGTATTTT	few	TRBJ2-3	TRBV11-2	TRBD1
CASRKAGEGYEQFF	TGTGCCAGCCGAAAAGCGGGAGAGGGCTATGAGCAGTTCTTC	-	TRBJ2-1	TRBV27	TRBD2
CASSPGLGDSPYEQYF	TGCGCCAGCAGCCCGGGACTCGGGGACTCACCCTACGAGCAGTACTTC	many	TRBJ2-7	TRBV5-1	-
CASSRTGTPQASYEQYF	TGTGCCAGCAGTCGAACCGGGACACCCCAAGCGTCATACGAGCAGTACTTC	many	TRBJ2-7	TRBV6-6	-
CARQTSGSYEQFF	TGTGCCCGCCAGACTAGCGGGAGCTATGAGCAGTTCTTC	-	TRBJ2-1	TRBV30	TRBD2
CAAAGGPGEQYF	TGTGCAGCCGCCGGGGGACCAGGAGAGCAGTACTTC	many	TRBJ2-7	TRBV6-6	-
CASSHLDSPYEQYF	TGTGCCAGCAGCCATCTAGACAGCCCCTACGAGCAGTACTTC	-	TRBJ2-7	TRBV3-1	-
CAISEGWDEQYF	TGTGCCATCAGTGAGGGTTGGGACGAGCAGTACTTC	many	TRBJ2-7	TRBV10-3	-
CASRPTGGDNEQFF	TGTGCCAGCAGGCCGACAGGGGGGGACAATGAGCAGTTCTTC	many	TRBJ2-1	TRBV6-6	TRBD1
CASSFRLGTVQETQYF	TGTGCCAGCAGTTTCCGCCTCGGGACAGTACAAGAGACCCAGTACTTC	many	TRBJ2-5	TRBV28	TRBD1
CASSVEVADTQYF	TGTGCCAGCAGCGTAGAGGTAGCGGATACGCAGTATTTT	many	TRBJ2-3	TRBV9	-
CASSPQGVGLAEANTGELFF	TGTGCCAGCAGCCCCCAGGGGGTGGGACTAGCGGAGGCGAACACCGGGGAGCTGTTTTTT	many	TRBJ2-2	TRBV13	TRBD2
CASSTGLANTGELFF	TGTGCCAGCAGTACGGGACTAGCGAACACCGGGGAGCTGTTTTTT	many	TRBJ2-2	TRBV12-3/TRBV12-4	TRBD2
CASSLGLAGTTYEQYF	TGTGCCAGCAGCTTGGGACTAGCGGGGACAACGTACGAGCAGTACTTC	few	TRBJ2-7	TRBV7-6	TRBD2
CASYDGGGAYNEQFF	TGTGCCAGCTACGATGGCGGGGGTGCCTACAATGAGCAGTTCTTC	-	TRBJ2-1	TRBV27	TRBD2
CASLLMGYGQQYNQPQHF	TGTGCCAGCCTACTAATGGGATACGGACAGCAATACAATCAGCCCCAGCATTTT	few	TRBJ1-5	TRBV21-1	-
CASSSLRLTEAFF	TGTGCCAGTAGTTCCCTTCGACTGACTGAAGCTTTCTTT	many	TRBJ1-1	TRBV19	-
CASSFPEAEAFF	TGTGCCAGCAGTTTCCCCGAAGCTGAAGCTTTCTTT	many	TRBJ1-1	TRBV6-2/TRBV6-3	-